Listed below are T cell receptor beta chains from one sample, sequenced in a study of OX40 agonist ivuxolimab in advanced cancers. TCRdb's copy holds only in-frame clones and misses some; the assay was immunoSEQ multiplex PCR. The top ten hold 0.6% to 0.8% of the sample, which has roughly 87,000 clones, under 95% seen once. Material: CD4+ or CD8+ T cells sorted from blood, obtained in a trial of the OX40 agonist ivuxolimab. The receptors were gathered from an adult with an advanced solid tumor such as melanoma, head and neck, liver or kidney cancer. The CDR3 runs from the conserved cysteine through the conserved F or W. Each record gives: clone size, J gene, V gene, D gene, CDR3 DNA, CDR3 protein. A D gene is named only where the DNA matches it firmly. The size of a clone is reported for some rows only, either as once, few or many, or as a class for expanded clones.

- TRBJ2-1 TRBV6-4 TRBD2 TGTGCCAGCAGTGAAGCTAGCGGGATCGGTGAGCAGTTCTTC CASSEASGIGEQFF
once TRBJ2-7 TRBV6-6 - TGTGCCAGCAGTTACCGTCAGGGTTACGAGCAGTACTTC CASSYRQGYEQYF
- TRBJ2-2 TRBV29-1 - TGCAGCGTTGGAGTCGGGGAATGGGCCACCGGGGAGCTGTTTTTT CSVGVGEWATGELFF
- TRBJ1-1 TRBV19 - TGTGCCAGTAGTCTCTTCGCAGACACTGAAGCTTTCTTT CASSLFADTEAFF
- TRBJ2-5 TRBV10-3 - TGTGCCACCAGGACGTCCCAAGAGACCCAGTACTTC CATRTSQETQYF
- TRBJ2-7 TRBV5-1 TRBD1 TGCGCCAGCAGCACGGACAGGGCATTTTACGAGCAGTACTTC CASSTDRAFYEQYF
- TRBJ2-5 TRBV2 - TGTGCCAGCAGCAGGTACCAAGAGACCCAGTACTTC CASSRYQETQYF
- TRBJ1-2 TRBV28 TRBD1 TGTGCCAGCAGTGGGACAGGGGGCCTCTATGGCTACACCTTC CASSGTGGLYGYTF
- TRBJ1-2 TRBV27 - TGTGCCAGCAGTTGGGGTACGGGGGGCGGCTACACCTTC CASSWGTGGGYTF
- TRBJ2-1 TRBV7-9 - TGTGCCAGCAGCTTAGTAGAGATGAATGAGCAGTTCTTC CASSLVEMNEQFF
- TRBJ2-7 TRBV9 TRBD2 TGTGCCAGCAGCCTACAAACGGGGGGCGAGCAGTACTTC CASSLQTGGEQYF
- TRBJ1-5 TRBV28 - TGTGCCAGCAGTTTAAGGGACTATAGCAATCAGCCCCAGCATTTT CASSLRDYSNQPQHF
- TRBJ2-1 TRBV7-2 TRBD2 TGTGCCAGCAGCCTCCAACTAGCGTACAATGAGCAGTTCTTC CASSLQLAYNEQFF